The sequence of this TCR beta chain was determined in a study of memory CD4+ T cells and cytomegalovirus serostatus. Study-level findings and limits: CD4+ memory repertoires contained 67 of 164 reported CMV TCRbeta sequences.

Germline-derived CDR1 and CDR2 are SNHLY and FYNNEI. The CDR3 loop spans 15 amino acids. Trimming stripped 2 bases from V and 1 base from J, with 12 bases between. Here immunoSEQ multiplex PCR was the method, and the copy in TCRdb shows in-frame clones only, minus some. The data show around 49,000 clones, with about 73% seen just once and over 0.5% held by the top ten. On this clone: The antigen is unknown.

The sort gate was single viable CD3+CD4+CD8-CD45RO+ cells for memory CD4+ T cells. The sample consisted of memory CD4+ T cells from blood. The chain couples TRBV2 to TRBJ2-7, with a weak D call TRBD2 (6 bases). The TCR comes from an adult in good health and CMV-seronegative. CDR3 sequence (DNA): TGTGCCAGCAGTGAAATGACTAGTAAGTCCTACGAGCAGTACTTC. As protein: CASSEMTSKSYEQYF. The whole variable domain, remainder taken from reference TRBV2 and TRBJ2-7, is EPEVTQTPSHQVTQMGQEVILRCVPISNHLYFYWYRQILGQKVEFLVSFYNNEISEKSEIFDDQFSVERPDGSNFTLKIRSTKLEDSAMYFCASSEMTSKSYEQYFGPGTRLTVT.